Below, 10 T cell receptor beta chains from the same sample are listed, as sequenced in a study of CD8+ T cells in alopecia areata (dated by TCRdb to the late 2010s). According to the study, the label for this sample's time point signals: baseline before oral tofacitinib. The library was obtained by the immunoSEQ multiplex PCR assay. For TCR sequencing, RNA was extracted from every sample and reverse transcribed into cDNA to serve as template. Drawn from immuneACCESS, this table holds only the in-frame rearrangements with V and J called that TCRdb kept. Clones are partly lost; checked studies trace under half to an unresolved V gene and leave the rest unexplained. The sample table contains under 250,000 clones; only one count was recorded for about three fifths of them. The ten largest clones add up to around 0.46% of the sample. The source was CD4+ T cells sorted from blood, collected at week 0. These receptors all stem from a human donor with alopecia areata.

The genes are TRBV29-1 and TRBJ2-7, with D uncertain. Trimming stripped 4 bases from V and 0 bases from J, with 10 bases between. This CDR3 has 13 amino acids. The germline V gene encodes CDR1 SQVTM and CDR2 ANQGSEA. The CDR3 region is CSVVGIYSYEQYF. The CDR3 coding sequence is TGCAGCGTTGTTGGGATCTACTCCTACGAGCAGTACTTC.

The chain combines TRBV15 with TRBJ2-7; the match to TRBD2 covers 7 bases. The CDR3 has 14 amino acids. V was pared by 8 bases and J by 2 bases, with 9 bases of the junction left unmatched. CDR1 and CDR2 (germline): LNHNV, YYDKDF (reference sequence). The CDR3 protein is CATRRGEGPYEQYF. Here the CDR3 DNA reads TGTGCCACCCGCCGGGGGGAGGGACCCTACGAGCAGTACTTC.

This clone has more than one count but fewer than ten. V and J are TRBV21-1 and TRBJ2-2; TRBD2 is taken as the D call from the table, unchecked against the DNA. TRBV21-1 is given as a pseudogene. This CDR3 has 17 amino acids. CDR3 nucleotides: TGTGCCAGCAGTCAAACCGAAGAGAATTCGCGAACCGGGGAGCTGTTTTTT. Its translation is CASSQTEENSRTGELFF.

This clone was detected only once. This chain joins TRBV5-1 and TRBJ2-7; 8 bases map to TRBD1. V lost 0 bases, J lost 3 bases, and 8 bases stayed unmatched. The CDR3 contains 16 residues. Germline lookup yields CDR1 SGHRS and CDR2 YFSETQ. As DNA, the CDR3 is TGCGCCAGCAGCTTGGGGACAGGGACCGAACTCTACGAGCAGTACTTC. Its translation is CASSLGTGTELYEQYF.

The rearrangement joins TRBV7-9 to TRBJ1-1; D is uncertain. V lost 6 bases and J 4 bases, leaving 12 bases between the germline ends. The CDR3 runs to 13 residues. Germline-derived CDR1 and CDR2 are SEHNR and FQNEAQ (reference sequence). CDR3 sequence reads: CASSEGLATEAFF. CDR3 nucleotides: TGTGCCAGCAGTGAAGGGTTGGCCACTGAAGCTTTCTTT.

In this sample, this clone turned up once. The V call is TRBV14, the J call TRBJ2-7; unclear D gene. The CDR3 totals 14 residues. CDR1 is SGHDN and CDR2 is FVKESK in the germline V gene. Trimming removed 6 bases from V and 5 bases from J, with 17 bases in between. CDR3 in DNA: TGTGCCAGCAGAGCTCTACCCTATACCGACGAGCAGTACTTC. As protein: CASRALPYTDEQYF.

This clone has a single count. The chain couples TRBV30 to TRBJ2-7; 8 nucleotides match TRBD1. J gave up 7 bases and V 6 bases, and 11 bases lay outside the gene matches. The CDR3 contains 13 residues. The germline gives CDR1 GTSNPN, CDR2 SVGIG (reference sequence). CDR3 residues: CACRQTGAEEQYF. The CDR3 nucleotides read TGTGCCTGCAGACAGACAGGGGCGGAGGAGCAGTACTTC.

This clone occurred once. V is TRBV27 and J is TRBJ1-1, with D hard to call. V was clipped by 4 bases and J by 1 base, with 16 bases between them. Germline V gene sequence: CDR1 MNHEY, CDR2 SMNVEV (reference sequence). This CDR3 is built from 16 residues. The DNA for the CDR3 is TGTGCCAGCAGTTACCTGGGGAGGCTTGCGAACACTGAAGCTTTCTTT. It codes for CASSYLGRLANTEAFF.

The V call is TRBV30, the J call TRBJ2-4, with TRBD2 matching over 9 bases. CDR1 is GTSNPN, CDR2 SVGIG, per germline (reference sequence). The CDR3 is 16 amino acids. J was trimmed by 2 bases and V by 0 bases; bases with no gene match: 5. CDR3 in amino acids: CAWSVGLAGTKNIQYF. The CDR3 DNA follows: TGTGCCTGGAGTGTAGGGCTAGCGGGAACCAAAAACATTCAGTACTTC.

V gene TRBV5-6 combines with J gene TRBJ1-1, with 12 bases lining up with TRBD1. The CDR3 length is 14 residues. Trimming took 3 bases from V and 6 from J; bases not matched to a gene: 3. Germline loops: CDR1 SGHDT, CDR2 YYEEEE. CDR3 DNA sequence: TGTGCCAGCAGCTACCGGGACAGGGGGCCTGAAGCTTTCTTT. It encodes CASSYRDRGPEAFF.